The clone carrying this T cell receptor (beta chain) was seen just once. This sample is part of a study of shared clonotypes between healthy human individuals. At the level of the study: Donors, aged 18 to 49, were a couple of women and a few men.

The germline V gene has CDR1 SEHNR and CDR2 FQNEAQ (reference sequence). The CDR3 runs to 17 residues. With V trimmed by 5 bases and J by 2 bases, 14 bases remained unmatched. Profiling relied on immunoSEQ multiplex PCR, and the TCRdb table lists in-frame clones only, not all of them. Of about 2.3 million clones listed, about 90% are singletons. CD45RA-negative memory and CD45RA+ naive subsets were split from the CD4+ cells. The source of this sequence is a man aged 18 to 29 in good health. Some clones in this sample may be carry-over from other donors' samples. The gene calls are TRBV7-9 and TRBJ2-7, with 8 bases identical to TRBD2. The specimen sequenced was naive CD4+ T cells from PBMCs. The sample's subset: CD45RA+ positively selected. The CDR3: CASSKGLGQRTTYEQYF. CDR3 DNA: TGTGCCAGCAGCAAGGGACTAGGTCAGCGGACCACCTACGAGCAGTACTTC.